Listed below are T cell receptor beta chains from one sample, sequenced in a study of T cell responses to AZD1222 COVID-19 vaccine. Data came from immunoSEQ multiplex PCR; TCRdb stores just in-frame clones and leaves some out. This table holds about 140,000 clones, 90% to 95% found once. The input for sequencing was peripheral blood, taken on day 0 of AZD1222 vaccination. The origin of the receptors is an adult in good health. The CDR3 runs from the conserved cysteine through the conserved F or W. Rows may omit the clone size; those that give it use once, few, many or a size class.

>TRBV5-8|-|TRBJ1-2
CASSLERGGYTF
>TRBV7-8|-|TRBJ1-5
CASSRRTGSNQPQHF
>TRBV7-9|-|TRBJ1-2
CASSLGTGRDYGYTF
>TRBV18|-|TRBJ2-7
CASSPGLAEALSYEQYF
>TRBV7-8|once|TRBJ2-7
CASSLGPGIGEQYF
>TRBV4-2|-|TRBJ2-7
CASSQKTDTLGEQYF
>TRBV27|once|TRBJ1-1
CASKKDRRAEAFF
>TRBV12-3/TRBV12-4|-|TRBJ1-4
CASSPRTEKLFF
>TRBV5-1|-|TRBJ1-5
CASSLRAGYSNQPQHF
>TRBV7-8|-|TRBJ1-5
CASNPTRDYSNQPQHF
>TRBV28|-|TRBJ2-3
CASSNPFGTSGRVPDTQYF
>TRBV6-5|-|TRBJ1-4
CASSRKHGGGEKLFF
>TRBV24-1|once|TRBJ2-1
CATSDLEGAGDEQFF
>TRBV15|-|TRBJ2-1
CATSRGFLGTSGRNEQFF
>TRBV7-2|-|TRBJ2-2
CASSLDRNTGELFF
>TRBV19|-|TRBJ1-5
CASSYQSGLDQPQHF
>TRBV19|once|TRBJ1-4
CASSIGTGGLEKLFF
>TRBV7-2|-|TRBJ2-3
CASSPRLAIYTDTQYF
>TRBV7-9|-|TRBJ1-2
CASSLNRGGYTF
>TRBV15|few|TRBJ2-1
CATSRGESSYNEQFF
>TRBV12-3/TRBV12-4|few|TRBJ1-5
CASMVNNNQPQHF
>TRBV18|-|TRBJ2-7
CASSPTLASAWEVPYEQYF
>TRBV15|few|TRBJ1-1
CATSRGQGYTEAFF
>TRBV15|-|TRBJ1-6
CATSRDTNSPLHF
>TRBV6-1|-|TRBJ1-2
CASSEAFSSRGYTF
>TRBV2|-|TRBJ1-2
CASSYRTGNYGYTF
>TRBV29-1|-|TRBJ1-4
CSVGLATNEKLFF
>TRBV4-2|-|TRBJ1-1
CASSQDPGTPKNTEAFF
>TRBV28|-|TRBJ1-2
CASSTARRRLGFAGYTF
>TRBV6-2/TRBV6-3|-|TRBJ1-2
CASSYAGTYYGYTF
>TRBV2|-|TRBJ1-2
CASSLKVAYTF
>TRBV25-1|-|TRBJ1-5
CASSEGTGAVQPQHF
>TRBV30|once|TRBJ1-2
CAWSPTGFQLYGYTF
>TRBV27|few|TRBJ2-1
CASSFGSPYNEQFF
>TRBV7-3|once|TRBJ2-3
CASSSTSVSNTQYF
>TRBV5-1|-|TRBJ2-2
CASTLAGGLTGELFF
>TRBV5-1|-|TRBJ2-7
CASRVAGASSYEQYF
>TRBV6-5|-|TRBJ2-3
CASSPLPGGTDTQYF
>TRBV7-2|-|TRBJ2-7
CASSLASLAGGSSYEQYF
>TRBV6-2/TRBV6-3|-|TRBJ2-7
CASSYQRTSGDSPPEQYF
>TRBV10-3|once|TRBJ2-1
CAISGWGGEQFF
>TRBV29-1|-|TRBJ2-5
CSVVRLAEETQYF
>TRBV2|-|TRBJ1-6
CASSAHSTNSPLHF
>TRBV7-2|-|TRBJ1-5
CASSFGSSQPQHF
>TRBV2|once|TRBJ1-1
CASSAGQTNTEAFF
>TRBV28|-|TRBJ1-4
CASSRQPNEKLFF
>TRBV5-4|-|TRBJ2-7
CASSRRDSANPYEQYF
>TRBV19|-|TRBJ1-1
CASSPSHPQTEAFF
>TRBV5-4|-|TRBJ2-3
CASSQEPSTDTQYF
>TRBV7-9|-|TRBJ2-3
CASSSRTSGRSTDTQYF